These 21 T cell receptor beta chains were sequenced from one sample in a study of CD8+ T cells in alopecia areata. Indicated treatment: oral pan-JAK inhibitor, 5-10 mg twice daily. Reverse transcribed after extraction, RNA yielded cDNA as the sequencing template. Data came from immunoSEQ multiplex PCR; TCRdb stores just in-frame clones and leaves some out. The data contain around 110,000 clones, 84% of them singletons. The specimen was CD8+ T cells sorted from blood, collected at week 24, from a patient treated with tofacitinib. The receptors derive from a human donor with alopecia areata.

The chain couples TRBV4-3 to TRBJ2-5; D is unresolved. The J call is doubtful: the DNA matches TRBJ2-7 better. The CDR3 length is 13 residues. Germline V CDR1 and CDR2: LGHNA, YSLEER. The CDR3 nucleotides are TGCGCCAGCAGCTCTTGGACCCAATACGAGCAGTACTTC. Protein sequence: CASSSWTQYEQYF.

The CDR3 bases are TGTGCCAGCAGCCCCGGAGAGTATGAGCAGTTCTTC. As protein: CASSPGEYEQFF. This rearrangement joins TRBV7-8 to TRBJ2-1, with D unresolved. CDR3 length: 12 amino acids. Germline lookup yields CDR1 SGHVS and CDR2 FQNEAQ. V lost 5 bases and J 8 bases, leaving 10 bases between the germline ends.

The rearrangement links TRBV6-5 to TRBJ2-1; either TRBD1 or TRBD2 may supply D (6 bases each). Germline assignment: CDR1 MNHEY and CDR2 SVGAGI. Trimming stripped 7 bases from V and 10 bases from J, with 17 bases between. The CDR3 runs to 13 residues. In DNA form, the CDR3 reads TGTGCCAGCACCGAGGGGGGCCTCCGGGAGCAGTTCTTC. Protein sequence: CASTEGGLREQFF.

The J gene is TRBJ2-3, the V gene TRBV27; 9 nucleotides agree with TRBD2. The CDR3 runs to 16 residues. With V trimmed by 3 bases and J by 5 bases, 9 bases remained unmatched. The germline CDR1 and CDR2 sequences are MNHEY and SMNVEV (reference sequence). CDR3 nucleotides: TGTGCCAGCAGTTTTAGTCGGCGGGGGGGCCAAGATACGCAGTATTTT. Amino acid sequence: CASSFSRRGGQDTQYF.

CDR3 sequence: CASSPPGGNYGYTF. The CDR3 DNA sequence: TGTGCCAGCTCACCCCCCGGAGGGAACTATGGCTACACCTTC. The J gene is TRBJ1-2, the V gene TRBV18; D is uncertain. The length of the CDR3 is 14 residues. Germline CDR1 and CDR2: KGHSH and LQKENI. V lost 3 bases, J lost 2 bases, and 10 bases lay in between.

The rearrangement joins TRBV7-9 to TRBJ2-5; 7 positions match TRBD1. The V gene's germline CDR1 is SEHNR and CDR2 FQNEAQ (reference sequence). There are 14 residues in the CDR3. J was trimmed by 5 bases and V by 4 bases; bases with no gene match: 7. CDR3 sequence: CASSSTGTEETQYF. The CDR3 bases are TGTGCCAGCAGCTCGACAGGGACCGAGGAGACCCAGTACTTC. Variable domain in full (rest from reference TRBV7-9 and TRBJ2-5): DTGVSQNPRHKITKRGQNVTFRCDPISEHNRLYWYRQTLGQGPEFLTYFQNEAQLEKSRLLSDRFSAERPKGSFSTLEIQRTEQGDSAMYLCASSSTGTEETQYFGPGTRLLVL.

The chain recombines TRBV4-1 with TRBJ2-3; the match to TRBD1 covers 7 bases. Germline V lookup: CDR1 MGHRA, CDR2 YSYEKL. This CDR3 spans 15 amino acids. With V trimmed by 3 bases and J by 5 bases, 8 bases remained unmatched. The CDR3 spells CASSHLVQGVDTQYF. DNA of the CDR3: TGCGCCAGCAGCCACCTAGTCCAGGGGGTAGATACGCAGTATTTT.

This chain uses TRBV12-5 with TRBJ2-2, with D possibly TRBD2 on 5 matching bases. V lost 2 bases, J lost 6 bases, and 10 bases lay in between. The CDR3 sequence is 14 residues long. CDR1 is LGHNT and CDR2 is FRNRAP in the germline V gene. The DNA of the CDR3 is TGTGCTAGTGGTTTGAGAGGGATGGCCGGGGAGCTGTTTTTT. This codes for CASGLRGMAGELFF.

V is TRBV9 and J is TRBJ2-5, with 8 bases that match TRBD1. This CDR3 spans 14 amino acids. The germline V gene has CDR1 SGDLS and CDR2 YYNGEE. V lost 3 bases and J lost 5; bases outside the gene matches: 6. CDR3 bases: TGTGCCAGCAGCGCGACAGGGGTGCGGGAGACCCAGTACTTC. It encodes CASSATGVRETQYF.

The table lists this clone with a count of one. This sequence joins TRBV6-5 and TRBJ2-2; maybe TRBD2 (6 bases). Trimming took off 2 bases at V and 3 bases at J, with 7 bases between the two ends. The CDR3 has 14 amino acids. Germline lookup yields CDR1 MNHEY and CDR2 SVGAGI. The CDR3, as DNA: TGTGCCAGCAGTTACACGGGGGACACCGGGGAGCTGTTTTTT. This sequence encodes CASSYTGDTGELFF.

The chain carries TRBV4-1 and TRBJ2-3; the D is unclear. The CDR3 is 15 amino acids. Germline assignment: CDR1 MGHRA and CDR2 YSYEKL. Between the trimmed V and J ends, which lost 4 bases and 1 base, there was a span of 12 bases. This chain's CDR3 is CASSPVSGGTDTQYF. CDR3 nucleotide sequence: TGCGCCAGCAGCCCCGTGAGTGGGGGCACAGATACGCAGTATTTT.

The V and J genes are TRBV14 and TRBJ2-1, with 11 bases aligning to TRBD2. Germline V gives CDR1 SGHDN, CDR2 FVKESK. The CDR3 runs to 14 residues. With 4 bases clipped from V and 7 bases from J, the junction kept 3 bases outside the gene matches. CDR3 sequence: CASSLAGGPNEQFF. CDR3 DNA sequence: TGTGCCAGCAGCCTAGCGGGGGGGCCAAATGAGCAGTTCTTC.

The V call is TRBV10-3, the J call TRBJ2-1; 10 positions match TRBD2. CDR1 is ENHRY and CDR2 is SYGVKD in the germline V gene. The CDR3 sequence is 16 residues long. V lost 3 bases, J lost 7 bases, and 9 bases stayed unmatched. The CDR3 loop is CAISEKRGGRRNEQFF. In DNA form, the CDR3 reads TGTGCCATCAGTGAAAAGCGGGGGGGCCGACGGAATGAGCAGTTCTTC.

This chain links TRBV7-9 with TRBJ2-7; D unresolved. The length of the CDR3 is 11 residues. In germline, CDR1 is SEHNR, CDR2 FQNEAQ (reference sequence). Trimming took off 1 base at V and 7 bases at J, with 5 bases between the two ends. CDR3 sequence (DNA): TGTGCCAGCAGCTTAGTGGGGGAGCAGTACTTC. Translation: CASSLVGEQYF.

V gene TRBV5-5 combines with J gene TRBJ2-1; 7 nucleotides match TRBD2. CDR1 is SGHKS, CDR2 YYEKEE, per germline (reference sequence). V dropped 4 bases and J dropped 6; count of bases not matched to a gene: 10. The CDR3 runs 15 residues. The CDR3 loop reads CASSPGRGIVNEQFF. The DNA for the CDR3 is TGTGCCAGCAGCCCGGGGAGGGGAATAGTCAATGAGCAGTTCTTC.

The rearrangement uses TRBV4-3 and TRBJ2-3; 10 bases are a match to TRBD2. The CDR3 extends over 16 amino acids. The junction had 5 bases not matched to a gene; V was cut back by 0 bases and J by 5 bases. CDR1 and CDR2 (germline): LGHNA, YSLEER. The CDR3 here is CASSQELAGSVDTQYF. The CDR3 nucleotides read TGCGCCAGCAGCCAAGAACTAGCGGGGAGTGTAGATACGCAGTATTTT.

The V call is TRBV7-8, the J call TRBJ2-7; 7 bases align to TRBD2. CDR1 is SGHVS and CDR2 is FQNEAQ in the germline V gene. This CDR3 has 13 amino acids. V lost 3 bases and J lost 6; bases outside the gene matches: 5. CDR3 in amino acids: CASSFAGLREQYF. The CDR3 bases are TGTGCCAGCAGCTTCGCGGGACTACGCGAGCAGTACTTC.

The chain carries TRBV29-1 and TRBJ1-2; perhaps TRBD1 as D (6 bases). This CDR3 is 16 amino acids long. Trimming pared 5 bases from V and 0 bases from J, leaving 19 bases between. Germline loops: CDR1 SQVTM, CDR2 ANQGSEA. The DNA of the CDR3 is TGCAGCGTTCGAGCACGACAGGAGGGGCCTAACTATGGCTACACCTTC. Protein product: CSVRARQEGPNYGYTF. Full variable domain (outside the CDR3, taken from reference TRBV29-1 and TRBJ1-2): SAVISQKPSRDICQRGTSLTIQCQVDSQVTMMFWYRQQPGQSLTLIATANQGSEATYESGFVIDKFPISRPNLTFSTLTVSNMSPEDSSIYLCSVRARQEGPNYGYTFGSGTRLTVV.

V usage is TRBV6-5 and J usage is TRBJ1-1, with 7 bases that match TRBD1. Per germline, CDR1 MNHEY and CDR2 SVGAGI. CDR3 length: 15 amino acids. Trimming at V came to 1 base and at J to 1 base, leaving 3 bases not matched to a gene. The CDR3 sequence: CASSYWTGQNTEAFF. The CDR3 nucleotides are TGTGCCAGCAGTTACTGGACAGGCCAGAACACTGAAGCTTTCTTT.

This clone has more than one count but fewer than ten. The chain employs TRBV19 and TRBJ2-5; possibly TRBD1 or TRBD2 for D (6 bases each). This CDR3 is built from 17 residues. V was cut by 0 bases and J by 0 bases, with 14 bases left in between. Looked up from germline, CDR1 is LNHDA and CDR2 is SQIVND (reference sequence). Here the CDR3 DNA reads TGTGCCAGTAGTATAGATCTTTCGGGGGCGTACCAAGAGACCCAGTACTTC. Its protein product is CASSIDLSGAYQETQYF.

The chain uses TRBV11-1 and TRBJ2-7; D uncertain. V was clipped by 5 bases and J by 0 bases, with 5 bases between them. Germline CDR1 reads SGHAT; CDR2 reads FQDESV (reference sequence). The CDR3 is 12 residues long. The CDR3 sequence: CASSKTSYEQYF. The CDR3, as DNA: TGTGCCAGCAGCAAGACCTCCTACGAGCAGTACTTC.